A single sample gave rise to the 17 T cell receptor beta chains below, sequenced in a study of blood T cell repertoires in COVID-19. TCRdb's copy holds only in-frame clones and misses some; the assay was immunoSEQ multiplex PCR. This table has roughly 200,000 clones, 87% appearing once. Input material: PBMCs or T cells enriched from blood (not recorded which). The receptors come from a woman aged 30 to 39 who had recovered from COVID-19.

Comment on this clone: Relative to the germline gene, one junction end is altered; a read error may explain this. The chain combines TRBV14 with TRBJ1-1; D is perhaps TRBD1 (6 bases). Per germline, CDR1 SGHDN and CDR2 FVKESK. The CDR3 sequence is 14 residues long. As DNA, the CDR3 is TGTGCCAGCACCCAAAACAGGGTTGGCACTGAAGCTTTCTTT. This gives the protein CASTQNRVGTEAFF.

The V and J genes are TRBV20-1 and TRBJ1-6; TRBD1 aligns across 8 bases. CDR3 length equals 15 residues. V gave up 3 bases and J gave up 10 bases; unmatched junction bases: 11. CDR1 and CDR2 (germline): DFQATT, SNEGSKA (reference sequence). The CDR3 DNA reads TGCAGTGCTAGTGACCCGGACAGGGTGGACTCACCCCTCCACTTT. It yields the protein CSASDPDRVDSPLHF.

This chain joins TRBV21-1 and TRBJ2-2; the D call in the table, TRBD2, was not verified against the DNA. TRBV21-1 is designated a pseudogene. This CDR3 contains 12 residues. CDR3 residues: CANVGNTGELFF. DNA for the CDR3: TGTGCCAACGTCGGGAACACCGGGGAGCTGTTTTTT.

The chain employs TRBV18 and TRBJ2-1; D gene unclear. Trimming pared 6 bases from V and 0 bases from J, leaving 9 bases between. Germline-derived CDR1 and CDR2 are KGHSH and LQKENI. CDR3 size: 14 residues. The CDR3 protein is CASSSLGSYNEQFF. In DNA form, the CDR3 reads TGTGCCAGCTCGAGTCTCGGCTCCTACAATGAGCAGTTCTTC.

The chain couples TRBV4-1 to TRBJ1-2; D not certain. Per germline, CDR1 MGHRA and CDR2 YSYEKL. V was shortened by 4 bases and J by 0 bases, with 15 bases between the two germline ends. This CDR3 comprises 16 residues. The chain's CDR3 is CASSLAPQTTNYGYTF. CDR3 coding DNA: TGCGCCAGCAGCCTAGCCCCTCAGACCACTAACTATGGCTACACCTTC.

The chain recombines TRBV11-3 with TRBJ1-1; 7 bases line up with TRBD1. In germline, CDR1 is SGHNT, CDR2 YENEEA. There are 16 residues in the CDR3. V trimming: 5 bases; J trimming: 1 base; junction bases outside the gene matches: 10. The chain's CDR3 is CASSLHTGEKNTEAFF. DNA of the CDR3: TGTGCCAGCAGCCTACACACAGGGGAAAAGAACACTGAAGCTTTCTTT.

The J gene is TRBJ2-1, the V gene TRBV9; possibly TRBD2 for D (7 bases). Trimming left V 1 base short and J 15 bases short, with 14 bases between. CDR1 SGDLS and CDR2 YYNGEE come from the germline V gene. This CDR3 contains 12 residues. The DNA of the CDR3 is TGTGCCAGCAGCGTACCCGGGGGGCGGAGGTTCTTC. Encoded protein: CASSVPGGRRFF. The full variable domain, completed using reference TRBV9 and TRBJ2-1, is DSGVTQTPKHLITATGQRVTLRCSPRSGDLSVYWYQQSLDQGLQFLIQYYNGEERAKGNILERFSAQQFPDLHSELNLSSLELGDSALYFCASSVPGGRRFFGPGTRLTVL.

V is TRBV27 and J is TRBJ1-6; the D is unclear. The CDR3 has 17 residues. Trimming removed 4 bases from V and 9 bases from J, with 22 bases in between. CDR1 is MNHEY, CDR2 SMNVEV, per germline (reference sequence). The CDR3 loop is CASSSSPHRSNFSPLHF. Here the CDR3 DNA reads TGTGCCAGCAGTTCTTCCCCACACCGCTCCAATTTTTCACCCCTCCACTTT.

J is TRBJ2-7 and V is TRBV28; 10 bases fit TRBD1. This CDR3 is 15 amino acids long. CDR1 MDHEN and CDR2 SYDVKM come from the germline V gene. The V segment lost 6 bases and the J segment 5 bases; nucleotides outside the gene matches: 10. The CDR3 reads CASSSSGTGVHEQYF. The CDR3 bases are TGTGCCAGCAGCTCCTCCGGGACAGGGGTCCACGAGCAGTACTTC.

This clone was recorded a few times. The chain recombines TRBV29-1 with TRBJ2-2; 13 nucleotides align to TRBD2. V lost 1 base, J lost 7 bases, and 3 bases stayed unmatched. The germline V gene has CDR1 SQVTM and CDR2 ANQGSEA. CDR3 length: 15 amino acids. This CDR3 reads CSVEGTSGSIGELFF. The DNA of the CDR3 is TGCAGCGTTGAAGGGACTAGCGGGAGCATCGGGGAGCTGTTTTTT.

This rearrangement joins TRBV5-6 to TRBJ1-5; no definite D call. Trimming stripped 3 bases from V and 0 bases from J, with 7 bases between. The CDR3 has 14 amino acids. Germline values: CDR1 SGHDT, CDR2 YYEEEE. Here the CDR3 reads CASSSGLSNQPQHF. CDR3 nucleotide sequence: TGTGCCAGCAGCTCCGGACTTAGCAATCAGCCCCAGCATTTT. Combining the CDR3 with reference TRBV5-6 and TRBJ1-5 gives the whole variable domain DAGVTQSPTHLIKTRGQQVTLRCSPKSGHDTVSWYQQALGQGPQFIFQYYEEEERQRGNFPDRFSGHQFPNYSSELNVNALLLGDSALYLCASSSGLSNQPQHFGDGTRLSIL.

This chain joins TRBV7-2 and TRBJ2-7; D possibly corresponds to TRBD2 (7 bases). The germline CDR1 and CDR2 sequences are SGHTA and FQGNSA. This CDR3 spans 15 amino acids. Trimming removed 10 bases from V and 1 base from J, with 20 bases in between. The CDR3 loop is CATSRGGSSSYEQYF. CDR3 nucleotides: TGTGCCACCTCGAGGGGGGGTAGTTCGTCCTACGAGCAGTACTTC.

This clone appeared a few times. The rearrangement uses TRBV19 and TRBJ2-3; 14 bases fit TRBD2. V lost 5 bases and J lost 0; bases outside the gene matches: 16. This CDR3 spans 21 amino acids. Germline CDR1 reads LNHDA; CDR2 reads SQIVND (reference sequence). CDR3 loop: CASSQTLAGTSGSASTDTQYF. CDR3 DNA: TGTGCCAGTAGTCAGACTCTAGCCGGGACTAGCGGGAGCGCTAGCACAGATACGCAGTATTTT.

This clone was detected many times. The gene calls are TRBV4-3 and TRBJ2-1; D may be TRBD2 (6 bases). The germline V and J ends were trimmed by 0 bases and 4 bases, with 13 bases remaining between them. The CDR3 has 16 amino acids. CDR1 and CDR2 from the germline V gene are LGHNA and YSLEER. The CDR3 DNA is TGCGCCAGCAGCCAAGAAATCCCGGGGGAGTACAATGAGCAGTTCTTC. Translating gives CASSQEIPGEYNEQFF.

The J gene is TRBJ1-1, the V gene TRBV29-1; possible D gene TRBD1, 5 bases. Germline V gives CDR1 SQVTM, CDR2 ANQGSEA. V was pared by 5 bases and J by 9 bases, with 19 bases between. The CDR3 consists of 13 residues. CDR3 in DNA: TGCAGCGTTCTTGAGCGGGGGAGAACTAAAGCTTTCTTT. Protein sequence: CSVLERGRTKAFF.

The chain couples TRBV7-8 to TRBJ2-1; maybe TRBD1 (6 bases). Trimming stripped 2 bases from V and 7 bases from J, with 9 bases between. This CDR3 is built from 13 residues. Germline CDR1 SGHVS, CDR2 FQNEAQ. CDR3 DNA: TGTGCCAGCAGCTTATATAGGGGGAATGAGCAGTTCTTC. This gives the protein CASSLYRGNEQFF.

CDR3 coding DNA: TGTGCCAGCAGCTTATTTACAGGGACTAATGAAAAACTGTTTTTT. Protein product: CASSLFTGTNEKLFF. The chain couples TRBV7-2 to TRBJ1-4, with a tentative D call TRBD1 (6 bases). The CDR3 is 15 residues long. V gave up 2 bases and J gave up 2 bases, with 9 bases separating them. The germline gives CDR1 SGHTA, CDR2 FQGNSA.